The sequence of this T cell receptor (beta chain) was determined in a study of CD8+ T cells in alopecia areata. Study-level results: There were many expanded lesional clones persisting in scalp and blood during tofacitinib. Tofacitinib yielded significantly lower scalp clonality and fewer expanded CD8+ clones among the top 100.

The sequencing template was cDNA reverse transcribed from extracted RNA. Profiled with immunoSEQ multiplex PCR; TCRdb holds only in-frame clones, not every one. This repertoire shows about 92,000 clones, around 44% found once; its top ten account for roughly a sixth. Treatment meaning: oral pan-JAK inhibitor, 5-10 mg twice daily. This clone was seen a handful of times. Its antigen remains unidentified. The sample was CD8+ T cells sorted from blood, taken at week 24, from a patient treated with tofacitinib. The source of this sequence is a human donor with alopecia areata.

The CDR3 sequence is CSVDLIPGQELNNEQFF. The DNA of the CDR3 is TGCAGCGTTGACTTGATCCCGGGACAAGAGCTTAACAATGAGCAGTTCTTC. This sequence joins TRBV29-1 and TRBJ2-1; D might be TRBD1 (6 bases). V dropped 3 bases and J dropped 5 bases, with 23 bases sitting between them. Germline assignment: CDR1 SQVTM and CDR2 ANQGSEA. The CDR3 has 17 amino acids.